These 27 T cell receptor beta chains were sequenced from one sample in a study of blood T cell repertoires in COVID-19. Only in-frame clones appear in the TCRdb table, and some are missing; sequencing was by immunoSEQ multiplex PCR. The sample has under 500,000 clones; about 90% are singletons. The sample was PBMCs or T cells enriched from blood (not recorded which). The receptors derive from a woman aged 18-30 years with acute COVID-19.

The chain recombines TRBV5-1 with TRBJ2-7, with 13 positions matching TRBD2. The trim removed 0 bases at V and 5 bases at J, leaving 5 bases unmatched. The CDR3 loop spans 16 amino acids. CDR1 SGHRS and CDR2 YFSETQ come from the germline V gene. CDR3 DNA sequence: TGCGCCAGCAGCTTGGAGGGACTAGCGGGAAGCCACGAGCAGTACTTC. Amino acid sequence: CASSLEGLAGSHEQYF.

This sequence joins TRBV28 and TRBJ1-2; D call uncertain. CDR3 length equals 12 residues. The V and J ends lost 7 bases and 0 bases respectively, with 6 bases between them. Germline lookup yields CDR1 MDHEN and CDR2 SYDVKM. The CDR3 nucleotides read TGTGCCAGCACGTCTACTAACTATGGCTACACCTTC. It is translated as CASTSTNYGYTF.

The chain links TRBV10-2 to TRBJ1-3, with D uncertain. The CDR3 runs to 15 residues. The germline V gene encodes CDR1 WSHSY and CDR2 SAAADI. V was pared by 2 bases and J by 0 bases, with 8 bases between. CDR3 protein: CASSENGISGNTIYF. CDR3 nucleotide sequence: TGCGCCAGCAGTGAGAACGGGATCTCTGGAAACACCATATATTTT.

The CDR3 region has the DNA TGTGCCAGTAGTAAAAGCTCCGGGACTTTGCGCACAGATACGCAGTATTTT. This encodes CASSKSSGTLRTDTQYF. The V call is TRBV19, the J call TRBJ2-3; possible D gene TRBD2, 6 bases. The CDR3 loop spans 17 amino acids. V was cut by 4 bases and J by 1 base, with 18 bases left in between. Germline V gene lookup returns CDR1 LNHDA and CDR2 SQIVND (reference sequence).

This clone was counted only a few times. The gene calls are TRBV18 and TRBJ1-2; D is unclear. V was shortened by 3 bases and J by 5 bases, with 10 bases between the two germline ends. Germline V gene data show CDR1 as KGHSH and CDR2 as LQKENI. The CDR3 runs to 13 residues. CDR3 DNA: TGTGCCAGCTCACCTGCAGAAAATTATGGCTACACCTTC. Translated, it gives CASSPAENYGYTF.

To note about this clone: The sample has other DNA sequences that encode this CDR3 too. The chain joins TRBV3-1 (or the pseudogene TRBV3-2) to TRBJ1-4; D unresolved. This CDR3 comprises 13 residues. With 2 bases removed from V and 2 bases from J, the gap between germline ends came to 3 bases. Germline loops: CDR1 LGHDT, CDR2 YNNKEL (reference sequence). The CDR3 sequence is CASSQLTNEKLFF. As DNA, the CDR3 is TGTGCCAGCAGCCAACTGACTAATGAAAAACTGTTTTTT.

The rearrangement uses TRBV9 and TRBJ1-3; weak D call: TRBD1 (5 bases). The CDR3 has 15 residues. Trimming took off 0 bases at V and 0 bases at J, with 7 bases between the two ends. Per the germline V gene, CDR1 is SGDLS and CDR2 is YYNGEE. This CDR3 reads CASSVGQNSGNTIYF. CDR3 nucleotides: TGTGCCAGCAGCGTAGGACAGAACTCTGGAAACACCATATATTTT.

Only a few counts were recorded for this clone. The chain uses TRBV7-9 and TRBJ1-4; 8 nucleotides line up with TRBD1. The V gene's germline CDR1 is SEHNR and CDR2 FQNEAQ (reference sequence). The CDR3 consists of 19 residues. With 5 bases clipped from V and 1 base from J, the junction kept 15 bases outside the gene matches. CDR3 in DNA: TGTGCCAGCAGCCAATGGACAGGGATTATTTTAAGAACTAATGAAAAACTGTTTTTT. Protein product: CASSQWTGIILRTNEKLFF.

The J gene is TRBJ1-4, the V gene TRBV5-1, with 8 bases fitting TRBD1. The J segment lost 7 bases and the V segment lost 0 bases, leaving 5 bases of the junction unmatched. CDR3 length equals 15 residues. Germline CDR1 is SGHRS and CDR2 is YFSETQ. The CDR3 sequence: CASSLGGQGREKLFF. CDR3 in DNA: TGCGCCAGCAGCTTGGGTGGACAGGGACGTGAAAAACTGTTTTTT.

The chain is built from TRBV10-3 and TRBJ1-1; 11 nucleotides match TRBD1. Germline CDR1 is ENHRY and CDR2 is SYGVKD. This CDR3 has 15 residues. The trim removed 7 bases at V and 4 bases at J, leaving 8 bases unmatched. The DNA of the CDR3 is TGTGCCATCAATAGGACAGGGGGCTCGGCCACTGAAGCTTTCTTT. Its protein is CAINRTGGSATEAFF.

This rearrangement joins TRBV18 to TRBJ2-5; 11 bases agree with TRBD2. Losses at the gene ends were 1 base for V and 5 bases for J; bases not matched to a gene: 6. Germline V gene lookup returns CDR1 KGHSH and CDR2 LQKENI. The CDR3 has 16 amino acids. The CDR3 reads CASSPLAGGSGETQYF. CDR3 bases: TGTGCCAGCTCACCACTAGCGGGAGGGTCCGGGGAGACCCAGTACTTC.

The genes are TRBV30 and TRBJ2-1; D might be TRBD2 (5 bases). V was trimmed by 4 bases and J by 3 bases, leaving 19 bases between them. Germline V gene sequence: CDR1 GTSNPN, CDR2 SVGIG (reference sequence). The CDR3 has 16 residues. The CDR3 loop reads CAWMNHEGPNYNEQFF. CDR3 bases: TGTGCCTGGATGAATCATGAGGGTCCCAACTACAATGAGCAGTTCTTC.

The chain has TRBV9 and TRBJ1-1, with a possible D match to TRBD1 (5 bases). V lost 4 bases to trimming and J lost 3 bases, with 13 bases between them. The CDR3 contains 14 residues. The germline gives CDR1 SGDLS, CDR2 YYNGEE. The CDR3 is CASSPRGRDTEAFF. Here the CDR3 DNA reads TGTGCCAGCAGCCCGCGTGGCAGGGACACTGAAGCTTTCTTT.

The chain is built from TRBV28 and TRBJ1-3; perhaps TRBD1 as D (6 bases). Looked up from germline, CDR1 is MDHEN and CDR2 is SYDVKM. Trimming stripped 5 bases from V and 0 bases from J, with 14 bases between. This CDR3 has 16 amino acids. CDR3 in amino acids: CASSPLRTDSGNTIYF. In DNA form, the CDR3 reads TGTGCCAGCAGTCCCCTCAGGACAGACTCTGGAAACACCATATATTTT.

The chain recombines TRBV13 with TRBJ2-1; D is possibly TRBD2 (5 bases). Germline values: CDR1 PRHDT, CDR2 FYEKMQ (reference sequence). This CDR3 has 13 residues. With 1 base removed from V and 6 bases from J, the gap between germline ends came to 7 bases. For the CDR3, the DNA is TGTGCCAGCAGCTTAGTAGGACTCAATGAGCAGTTCTTC. It codes for CASSLVGLNEQFF.

The J gene is TRBJ2-1, the V gene TRBV10-3, with a possible D match to TRBD2 (6 bases). V was shortened by 11 bases and J by 8 bases, with 22 bases between the two germline ends. The CDR3 has 14 amino acids. CDR1 and CDR2 from the germline V gene are ENHRY and SYGVKD. The CDR3, as DNA: TGTGCCTCAGCAGTGGGGCGCGGGAACGATGAGCAGTTCTTC. Translated: CASAVGRGNDEQFF.

The chain links TRBV10-1 to TRBJ1-3, with 9 bases matching TRBD1. There are 16 residues in the CDR3. In germline, CDR1 is WNHNN, CDR2 SYGVQD (reference sequence). V lost 5 bases and J lost 2; bases outside the gene matches: 7. The CDR3 here is CASSSGTGKTGNTIYF. The CDR3 DNA reads as TGCGCCAGCAGTTCCGGGACAGGGAAGACTGGAAACACCATATATTTT.

The chain joins TRBV18 to TRBJ2-2, with 8 bases matching TRBD1. Trimming removed 3 bases from V and 6 bases from J; junction bases left unmatched: 12. Germline loops: CDR1 KGHSH, CDR2 LQKENI. The CDR3 runs 17 residues. Written as DNA, the CDR3 is TGTGCCAGCTCACCCCGAGCTTGGACAGGGTTGGCCGGGGAGCTGTTTTTT. Its protein is CASSPRAWTGLAGELFF. Complete variable domain (other parts from reference TRBV18 and TRBJ2-2): NAGVMQNPRHLVRRRGQEARLRCSPMKGHSHVYWYRQLPEEGLKFMVYLQKENIIDESGMPKERFSAEFPKEGPSILRIQQVVRGDSAAYFCASSPRAWTGLAGELFFGEGSRLTVL.

This chain joins TRBV29-1 and TRBJ2-1, with D perhaps TRBD2 (6 bases). Trimming left V 4 bases short and J 3 bases short, with 10 bases between. Germline loops: CDR1 SQVTM, CDR2 ANQGSEA. The CDR3 spans 13 residues. This CDR3 is CSVALAIYNEQFF. The CDR3 DNA reads as TGCAGCGTTGCTCTAGCGATCTACAATGAGCAGTTCTTC.

The chain combines TRBV10-3 with TRBJ2-7, with TRBD2 matching over 8 bases. Trimming took 5 bases from V and 2 from J; bases not matched to a gene: 5. Germline V CDR1 and CDR2: ENHRY, SYGVKD. The CDR3 runs 14 residues. CDR3 region: CAISPLAGPYEQYF. The CDR3 region has the DNA TGTGCCATCAGTCCCCTAGCGGGCCCCTACGAGCAGTACTTC.

The J gene is TRBJ1-1, the V gene TRBV20-1, with 7 bases that match TRBD1. CDR1 is DFQATT and CDR2 is SNEGSKA in the germline V gene (reference sequence). The length of the CDR3 is 14 residues. With 3 bases clipped from V and 0 bases from J, the junction kept 4 bases outside the gene matches. The CDR3: CSASYRGMNTEAFF. The DNA for the CDR3 is TGCAGTGCTAGTTACAGGGGAATGAACACTGAAGCTTTCTTT.

The J gene is TRBJ2-7, the V gene TRBV7-6, with 7 bases that match TRBD1. The CDR3 spans 14 residues. Losses at the gene ends were 5 bases for V and 1 base for J; bases not matched to a gene: 5. Germline V gene data show CDR1 as SGHVS and CDR2 as FNYEAQ. The CDR3 sequence: CASSMGQRSYEQYF. For the CDR3, the DNA is TGTGCCAGCAGCATGGGACAGCGATCCTACGAGCAGTACTTC.

The genes are TRBV5-1 and TRBJ2-7; 10 bases line up with TRBD1. Trimming cost V 0 bases and J 5 bases; bases outside gene matches: 8. CDR3 length equals 16 residues. Germline-derived CDR1 and CDR2 are SGHRS and YFSETQ. The DNA for the CDR3 is TGCGCCAGCAGCTTGGGTTCTGGGACAGGGGTGGACGAGCAGTACTTC. Amino acids: CASSLGSGTGVDEQYF.

This rearrangement joins TRBV15 to TRBJ1-6, with D possibly TRBD1 on 5 matching bases. The CDR3 is 15 amino acids. The V end was cut by 0 bases, the J end by 9 bases, with 12 bases between. Germline V gene data show CDR1 as LNHNV and CDR2 as YYDKDF (reference sequence). CDR3 DNA: TGTGCCACCAGCAGAGACAGGGCCTTGAGTTCACCCCTCCACTTT. Amino acids: CATSRDRALSSPLHF.

This clone was observed a few times. The V call is TRBV5-1, the J call TRBJ1-6, with 7 positions matching TRBD1. Trimming at V came to 4 bases and at J to 6 bases, leaving 4 bases not matched to a gene. CDR1 is SGHRS, CDR2 YFSETQ, per germline. This CDR3 comprises 14 residues. CDR3 nucleotides: TGCGCCAGCAGCCCCGGGACAGTTAATTCACCCCTCCACTTT. Translation gives CASSPGTVNSPLHF.

The rearrangement links TRBV19 to TRBJ1-3; D gene uncertain. V was cut by 5 bases and J by 0 bases, with 11 bases left in between. Germline CDR1 and CDR2: LNHDA and SQIVND (reference sequence). The CDR3 is 15 amino acids. CDR3 sequence reads: CASSLGPSSGNTIYF. In DNA form, the CDR3 reads TGTGCCAGTAGTCTTGGTCCGAGCTCTGGAAACACCATATATTTT.

This chain joins TRBV10-3 and TRBJ1-6; a weak D match, TRBD1 (5 bases). V dropped 0 bases and J dropped 7 bases, with 10 bases sitting between them. The CDR3 loop spans 15 amino acids. Germline CDR1 is ENHRY and CDR2 is SYGVKD. The chain's CDR3 is CAISESQGPNSPLHF. The CDR3 bases are TGTGCCATCAGTGAGTCCCAGGGCCCGAATTCACCCCTCCACTTT.